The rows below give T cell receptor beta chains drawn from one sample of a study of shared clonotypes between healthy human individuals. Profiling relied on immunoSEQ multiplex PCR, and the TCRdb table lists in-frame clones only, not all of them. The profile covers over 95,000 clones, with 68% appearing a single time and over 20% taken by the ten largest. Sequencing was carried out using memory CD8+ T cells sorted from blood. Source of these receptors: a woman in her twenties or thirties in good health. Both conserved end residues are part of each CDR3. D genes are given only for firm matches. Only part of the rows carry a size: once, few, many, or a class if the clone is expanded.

CDR3 protein: CASSQGRPGLAGGNYNEQFF; CDR3 DNA: TGCGCCAGCAGCCAAGGTAGGCCGGGACTAGCGGGAGGGAACTACAATGAGCAGTTCTTC; J gene: TRBJ2-1; V gene: TRBV4-1; D gene: TRBD2; clone size: -
CDR3 protein: CASSESAGSGQETQYF; CDR3 DNA: TGCGCCAGCAGTGAGTCCGCGGGTAGCGGTCAAGAGACCCAGTACTTC; J gene: TRBJ2-5; V gene: TRBV10-1; D gene: -; clone size: -
CDR3 protein: CASSLDWTYEQYF; CDR3 DNA: TGTGCCAGCAGCCTCGACTGGACTTACGAGCAGTACTTC; J gene: TRBJ2-7; V gene: TRBV7-9; D gene: -; clone size: -
CDR3 protein: CAGEGGLTVGETQYF; CDR3 DNA: TGTGCCGGGGAGGGGGGCCTCACCGTCGGAGAGACCCAGTACTTC; J gene: TRBJ2-5; V gene: TRBV30; D gene: -; clone size: -
CDR3 protein: CASSLSSWERNYEQYF; CDR3 DNA: TGTGCCAGCAGTTTATCCTCTTGGGAGCGGAACTACGAGCAGTACTTC; J gene: TRBJ2-7; V gene: TRBV28; D gene: -; clone size: few
CDR3 protein: CASSGAGRPEAFF; CDR3 DNA: TGTGCCAGCAGTGGGGCAGGGCGCCCTGAAGCTTTCTTT; J gene: TRBJ1-1; V gene: TRBV27; D gene: -; clone size: -
CDR3 protein: CASSSRGGGRDTDTQYF; CDR3 DNA: TGTGCCAGCAGTTCTCGGGGGGGCGGAAGAGACACAGATACGCAGTATTTT; J gene: TRBJ2-3; V gene: TRBV28; D gene: TRBD2; clone size: few
CDR3 protein: CASRVKDKNIQYF; CDR3 DNA: TGTGCCAGCAGGGTAAAGGACAAAAACATTCAGTACTTC; J gene: TRBJ2-4; V gene: TRBV6-1; D gene: -; clone size: -
CDR3 protein: CASSFYLQGAGEQYF; CDR3 DNA: TGTGCCAGCAGTTTTTATTTACAGGGGGCAGGCGAGCAGTACTTC; J gene: TRBJ2-7; V gene: TRBV27; D gene: TRBD1; clone size: -
CDR3 protein: CASSWRGQETGAGELFF; CDR3 DNA: TGCGCCAGCAGCTGGAGGGGACAGGAGACGGGGGCCGGGGAGCTGTTTTTT; J gene: TRBJ2-2; V gene: TRBV5-1; D gene: TRBD1; clone size: -
CDR3 protein: CASSFQSSEADTQYF; CDR3 DNA: TGTGCCAGCAGCTTCCAATCTAGCGAAGCAGATACGCAGTATTTT; J gene: TRBJ2-3; V gene: TRBV7-2; D gene: -; clone size: -
CDR3 protein: CASSGPRTDRPFYGYTF; CDR3 DNA: TGTGCCAGCAGTGGACCCCGGACGGACCGCCCCTTTTATGGCTACACCTTC; J gene: TRBJ1-2; V gene: TRBV25-1; D gene: -; clone size: -
CDR3 protein: CASSLAGTGNSPLHF; CDR3 DNA: TGTGCCAGCAGCTTAGCTGGGACAGGGAATTCACCCCTCCACTTT; J gene: TRBJ1-6; V gene: TRBV11-2; D gene: TRBD1; clone size: -
CDR3 protein: CASTLPGNEKLFF; CDR3 DNA: TGTGCCAGCACTCTTCCAGGGAATGAAAAACTGTTTTTT; J gene: TRBJ1-4; V gene: TRBV6-1; D gene: -; clone size: once
CDR3 protein: CATSQGQNYEQYF; CDR3 DNA: TGTGCCACCAGCCAAGGACAGAACTACGAGCAGTACTTC; J gene: TRBJ2-7; V gene: TRBV15; D gene: -; clone size: -
CDR3 protein: CASSLGEHYGYTF; CDR3 DNA: TGTGCCAGCAGTTTAGGGGAGCACTATGGCTACACCTTC; J gene: TRBJ1-2; V gene: TRBV27; D gene: -; clone size: few
CDR3 protein: CASSLAGGYNEQFF; CDR3 DNA: TGTGCCAGCAGCTTGGCAGGGGGTTACAATGAGCAGTTCTTC; J gene: TRBJ2-1; V gene: TRBV11-3; D gene: TRBD1; clone size: -
CDR3 protein: CATSENPGQGFQPQHF; CDR3 DNA: TGTGCCACCTCAGAGAACCCGGGACAGGGATTTCAGCCCCAGCATTTT; J gene: TRBJ1-5; V gene: TRBV15; D gene: TRBD1; clone size: -
CDR3 protein: CATSRDRPSGANVLTF; CDR3 DNA: TGTGCCACCAGCAGAGACAGGCCCTCTGGGGCCAACGTCCTGACTTTC; J gene: TRBJ2-6; V gene: TRBV15; D gene: -; clone size: once
CDR3 protein: CASSPLRRGVIYTGELFF; CDR3 DNA: TGTGCCAGCAGCCCCCTCCGCCGGGGAGTGATATACACCGGGGAGCTGTTTTTT; J gene: TRBJ2-2; V gene: TRBV5-5; D gene: -; clone size: -
CDR3 protein: CASSQDPPPAAAVGEQFF; CDR3 DNA: TGTGCCAGCAGCCAAGACCCCCCCCCAGCGGCCGCCGTGGGTGAGCAGTTCTTC; J gene: TRBJ2-1; V gene: TRBV4-2; D gene: -; clone size: -
CDR3 protein: CASSPGTGPTYEQYF; CDR3 DNA: TGTGCCAGCAGCCCCGGGACAGGGCCAACCTACGAGCAGTACTTC; J gene: TRBJ2-7; V gene: TRBV14; D gene: TRBD1; clone size: -
CDR3 protein: CASSVSGKADTQYF; CDR3 DNA: TGTGCCAGCAGCGTCAGCGGGAAAGCAGATACGCAGTATTTT; J gene: TRBJ2-3; V gene: TRBV9; D gene: TRBD2; clone size: -
CDR3 protein: CASSLGAATEAFF; CDR3 DNA: TGTGCCAGCAGCTTAGGGGCGGCCACTGAAGCTTTCTTT; J gene: TRBJ1-1; V gene: TRBV13; D gene: -; clone size: -
CDR3 protein: CASSLVPRSEKLFF; CDR3 DNA: TGTGCCAGCAGTTTAGTCCCGAGGAGTGAAAAACTGTTTTTT; J gene: TRBJ1-4; V gene: TRBV27; D gene: -; clone size: -
CDR3 protein: CASSPPSARSEQYF; CDR3 DNA: TGTGCCAGCAGTCCTCCTTCAGCGCGGAGCGAGCAGTACTTC; J gene: TRBJ2-7; V gene: TRBV25-1; D gene: -; clone size: few
CDR3 protein: CASSEGRAGVPPYEQYF; CDR3 DNA: TGTGCCAGCAGTGAAGGTCGGGCGGGAGTTCCGCCCTACGAGCAGTACTTC; J gene: TRBJ2-7; V gene: TRBV25-1; D gene: TRBD2; clone size: -
CDR3 protein: CASSPSPGTGGKNQPQHF; CDR3 DNA: TGCGCCAGCAGTCCTAGTCCCGGGACAGGAGGAAAAAATCAGCCCCAGCATTTT; J gene: TRBJ1-5; V gene: TRBV5-1; D gene: TRBD1; clone size: few
CDR3 protein: CSVVGTSGTYEQYF; CDR3 DNA: TGCAGCGTTGTTGGGACTAGCGGGACCTACGAGCAGTACTTC; J gene: TRBJ2-7; V gene: TRBV29-1; D gene: TRBD2; clone size: -
CDR3 protein: CASGTGISYNEQFF; CDR3 DNA: TGTGCCAGCGGAACAGGGATATCCTACAATGAGCAGTTCTTC; J gene: TRBJ2-1; V gene: TRBV27; D gene: -; clone size: -
CDR3 protein: CASSLVGWDYGYTF; CDR3 DNA: TGTGCCAGCAGCTTGGTGGGGTGGGACTATGGCTACACCTTC; J gene: TRBJ1-2; V gene: TRBV5-6; D gene: -; clone size: -
CDR3 protein: CASPGPYGYTF; CDR3 DNA: TGTGCCAGCCCAGGTCCTTATGGCTACACCTTC; J gene: TRBJ1-2; V gene: TRBV6-5; D gene: -; clone size: few
CDR3 protein: CAIPRTSGANTGELFF; CDR3 DNA: TGTGCCATCCCCCGGACTAGCGGGGCGAACACCGGGGAGCTGTTTTTT; J gene: TRBJ2-2; V gene: TRBV10-3; D gene: TRBD2; clone size: few
CDR3 protein: CASSYVRTSGLRSTDTQYF; CDR3 DNA: TGTGCCAGCAGCTACGTCCGGACTAGCGGGCTCCGTAGCACAGATACGCAGTATTTT; J gene: TRBJ2-3; V gene: TRBV4-2; D gene: TRBD2; clone size: once
CDR3 protein: CASSEDRVYGYTF; CDR3 DNA: TGTGCCAGCAGCGAGGACAGGGTGTATGGCTACACCTTC; J gene: TRBJ1-2; V gene: TRBV5-4; D gene: TRBD1; clone size: -
CDR3 protein: CASSLVAGGTYEQYF; CDR3 DNA: TGTGCCAGCAGTTTAGTAGCGGGAGGTACCTACGAGCAGTACTTC; J gene: TRBJ2-7; V gene: TRBV27; D gene: TRBD2; clone size: once
CDR3 protein: CASSYGTSQMEQFF; CDR3 DNA: TGTGCCAGCAGTTACGGGACCTCCCAAATGGAGCAGTTCTTC; J gene: TRBJ2-1; V gene: TRBV6-5; D gene: -; clone size: once
CDR3 protein: CASSLTIPGTSGSYEQYF; CDR3 DNA: TGCGCCAGCAGCCTCACTATCCCCGGGACTAGCGGGAGTTACGAGCAGTACTTC; J gene: TRBJ2-7; V gene: TRBV4-1; D gene: TRBD2; clone size: -
CDR3 protein: CASSTGLAGGPFGELFF; CDR3 DNA: TGTGCCAGCAGCACGGGACTAGCGGGAGGGCCGTTCGGGGAGCTGTTTTTT; J gene: TRBJ2-2; V gene: TRBV7-9; D gene: TRBD2; clone size: -
CDR3 protein: CASRHHIQAANTEAFF; CDR3 DNA: TGTGCCAGCAGACATCATATTCAAGCGGCGAACACTGAAGCTTTCTTT; J gene: TRBJ1-1; V gene: TRBV5-6; D gene: -; clone size: many
CDR3 protein: CASSSLYANTGELFF; CDR3 DNA: TGTGCCAGCAGCTCCTTATACGCGAACACCGGGGAGCTGTTTTTT; J gene: TRBJ2-2; V gene: TRBV13; D gene: -; clone size: -
CDR3 protein: CASSHPQGQGGYTF; CDR3 DNA: TGTGCCAGCAGCCACCCACAGGGGCAAGGTGGCTACACCTTC; J gene: TRBJ1-2; V gene: TRBV27; D gene: TRBD1; clone size: -
CDR3 protein: CASSLDGRPYTF; CDR3 DNA: TGTGCCAGCAGCTTGGATGGCAGGCCTTACACCTTC; J gene: TRBJ1-2; V gene: TRBV5-5; D gene: -; clone size: -
CDR3 protein: CASSPGSGTNYEQYF; CDR3 DNA: TGTGCCAGCTCACCTGGATCAGGGACTAACTACGAGCAGTACTTC; J gene: TRBJ2-7; V gene: TRBV18; D gene: TRBD2; clone size: few
CDR3 protein: CASSPFMGTGTRRLDEQFF; CDR3 DNA: TGTGCCAGCAGTCCCTTCATGGGGACCGGGACCCGGCGTCTCGATGAGCAGTTCTTC; J gene: TRBJ2-1; V gene: TRBV2; D gene: -; clone size: once
CDR3 protein: CAWSLRDRDTGELFF; CDR3 DNA: TGTGCCTGGAGTCTCCGGGACAGGGACACCGGGGAGCTGTTTTTT; J gene: TRBJ2-2; V gene: TRBV30; D gene: TRBD1; clone size: few
CDR3 protein: CASSLFGSNQPQHF; CDR3 DNA: TGTGCCAGCAGTTTATTCGGTAGCAATCAGCCCCAGCATTTT; J gene: TRBJ1-5; V gene: TRBV27; D gene: -; clone size: -
CDR3 protein: CASSLGQGAAYEQYF; CDR3 DNA: TGCGCCAGCAGCCTGGGACAGGGGGCGGCATACGAGCAGTACTTC; J gene: TRBJ2-7; V gene: TRBV4-1; D gene: TRBD1; clone size: -
CDR3 protein: CASSLKGRAYEQYF; CDR3 DNA: TGTGCCAGCAGTTTAAAGGGGAGAGCCTACGAGCAGTACTTC; J gene: TRBJ2-7; V gene: TRBV28; D gene: -; clone size: -
CDR3 protein: CASSFAGTGGDTEAFF; CDR3 DNA: TGCGCCAGCAGCTTTGCTGGGACAGGTGGTGACACTGAAGCTTTCTTT; J gene: TRBJ1-1; V gene: TRBV5-1; D gene: TRBD1; clone size: few
CDR3 protein: CASSSPGGGLLAGSGNTIYF; CDR3 DNA: TGTGCCAGCAGTTCCCCCGGCGGAGGACTCCTTGCTGGCTCTGGAAACACCATATATTTT; J gene: TRBJ1-3; V gene: TRBV28; D gene: -; clone size: -
CDR3 protein: CASSPLRRGYVTF; CDR3 DNA: TGTGCCAGCTCACCACTTCGCAGGGGGTATGTTACCTTC; J gene: TRBJ1-2; V gene: TRBV18; D gene: TRBD1; clone size: -
CDR3 protein: CASAPGVEAHEQYF; CDR3 DNA: TGTGCCAGCGCCCCGGGGGTTGAGGCCCACGAGCAGTACTTC; J gene: TRBJ2-7; V gene: TRBV6-1; D gene: -; clone size: few
CDR3 protein: CASSLPQGAGRDGELFF; CDR3 DNA: TGTGCCAGCAGCTTACCTCAGGGGGCTGGGAGAGACGGGGAGCTGTTTTTT; J gene: TRBJ2-2; V gene: TRBV11-2; D gene: TRBD1; clone size: many
CDR3 protein: CASSYSASYEQYF; CDR3 DNA: TGTGCCAGCAGTTACTCTGCTTCCTACGAGCAGTACTTC; J gene: TRBJ2-7; V gene: TRBV28; D gene: -; clone size: few